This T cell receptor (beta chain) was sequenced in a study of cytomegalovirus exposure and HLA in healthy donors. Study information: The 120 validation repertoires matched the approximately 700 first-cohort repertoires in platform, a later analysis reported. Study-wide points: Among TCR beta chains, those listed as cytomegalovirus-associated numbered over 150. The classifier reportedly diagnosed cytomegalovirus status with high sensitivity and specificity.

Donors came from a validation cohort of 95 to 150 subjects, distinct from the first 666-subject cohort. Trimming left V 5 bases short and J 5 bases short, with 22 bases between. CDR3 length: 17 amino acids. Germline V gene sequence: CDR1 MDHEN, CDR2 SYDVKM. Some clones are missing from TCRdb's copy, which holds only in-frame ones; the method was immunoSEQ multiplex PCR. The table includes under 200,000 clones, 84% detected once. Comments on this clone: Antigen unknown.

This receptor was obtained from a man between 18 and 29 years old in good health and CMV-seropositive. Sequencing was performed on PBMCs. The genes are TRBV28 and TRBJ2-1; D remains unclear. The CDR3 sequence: CASSGHPVSVYDNEQFF. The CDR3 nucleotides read TGTGCCAGCAGTGGTCATCCTGTGAGCGTTTACGACAATGAGCAGTTCTTC.